Listed below are T cell receptor beta chains from one sample, sequenced in a study of T cell changes during pregnancy in multiple sclerosis. Data came from immunoSEQ multiplex PCR; TCRdb stores just in-frame clones and leaves some out. Of approximately 100,000 clones in the sample, more than 80% were seen once. This specimen consisted of peripheral blood, obtained before pregnancy. Receptors were obtained from a female donor with multiple sclerosis, enrolled in a pregnancy study. CDR3s include the opening cysteine and the closing phenylalanine or tryptophan. D genes are given only for firm matches. Expanded clones are given a class, and other clones once, few, many or no size at all.

TRBV13,TRBD1,14,.,TRBJ2-4,CASSLGGGGNIQYF,TGTGCCAGCAGCTTAGGAGGGGGCGGAAACATTCAGTACTTC
TRBV6-5,TRBD1,14,.,TRBJ1-2,CASREGQGWGGYTF,TGTGCCAGCAGGGAAGGACAGGGCTGGGGTGGCTACACCTTC
TRBV19,TRBD1,15,.,TRBJ1-5,CASSLKTGGVQPQHF,TGTGCCAGTAGTCTAAAAACAGGGGGGGTACAGCCCCAGCATTTT
TRBV18,.,15,.,TRBJ2-7,CASSPSQRETYEQYF,TGTGCCAGCTCACCAAGTCAGAGGGAGACCTACGAGCAGTACTTC
TRBV6-5,TRBD2,15,.,TRBJ2-2,CASSKLAGGTGELFF,TGTGCCAGCAGCAAACTAGCGGGGGGGACCGGGGAGCTGTTTTTT
TRBV30,TRBD1,14,.,TRBJ2-7,CAWSVGTGDAEQYF,TGTGCCTGGTCAGTTGGGACAGGGGATGCCGAGCAGTACTTC
TRBV5-1,.,14,.,TRBJ2-1,CASSNGQGGDEQFF,TGCGCCAGCAGTAATGGGCAGGGGGGTGATGAGCAGTTCTTC
TRBV6-6,.,15,.,TRBJ1-1,CASSYGVGVNTEAFF,TGTGCCAGCAGTTACGGTGTGGGAGTGAACACTGAAGCTTTCTTT
TRBV6-1,.,14,.,TRBJ1-1,CATTWARGSAEAFF,TGTGCCACAACTTGGGCGCGGGGGAGTGCTGAAGCTTTCTTT
TRBV7-2,TRBD1,16,.,TRBJ1-2,CASSQTGGSHNYGYTF,TGTGCCAGCAGCCAGACAGGGGGCTCCCATAACTATGGCTACACCTTC
TRBV5-8,.,15,.,TRBJ1-1,CASSLGGRMDTEAFF,TGTGCCAGCAGCCTGGGGGGGAGGATGGACACTGAAGCTTTCTTT
TRBV7-9,TRBD1,15,.,TRBJ1-2,CASSPRRQGADGYTF,TGTGCCAGCAGTCCCAGGAGACAGGGGGCGGATGGCTACACCTTC
TRBV30,TRBD1,13,.,TRBJ2-7,CAWSSGTGGEQYF,TGTGCCTGGAGTTCCGGGACAGGGGGCGAGCAGTACTTC
TRBV7-3,TRBD2,16,.,TRBJ2-1,CASSLYISGAYNEQFF,TGTGCCAGCAGCTTATATATTAGCGGGGCCTACAATGAGCAGTTCTTC
TRBV14,.,15,.,TRBJ2-3,CASSRFAVSTDTQYF,TGTGCCAGCAGCCGGTTTGCGGTAAGCACAGATACGCAGTATTTT
TRBV2,.,16,once,TRBJ2-7,CASSLMKGGPTAEQYF,TGTGCCAGCAGTCTCATGAAGGGAGGCCCCACGGCCGAGCAGTACTTC
TRBV30,TRBD1,14,.,TRBJ2-3,CAWSVKGADDTQYF,TGTGCCTGGAGTGTGAAGGGGGCAGACGATACGCAGTATTTT
TRBV5-5,.,14,.,TRBJ1-2,CASSPGGINYGYTF,TGTGCCAGCAGCCCCGGGGGAATTAACTATGGCTACACCTTC
TRBV5-5,.,15,once,TRBJ2-7,CASSLFASVVYEQYF,TGTGCCAGCAGCTTGTTCGCTAGCGTAGTCTACGAGCAGTACTTC
TRBV14,TRBD2,16,.,TRBJ2-1,CASSSPLAQTYNEQFF,TGTGCCAGCAGCTCGCCACTAGCGCAGACCTACAATGAGCAGTTCTTC
TRBV9,TRBD2,19,.,TRBJ2-3,CASSVGVSSGRESTDTQYF,TGTGCCAGCAGCGTAGGGGTCTCTAGCGGGAGGGAAAGCACAGATACGCAGTATTTT
TRBV6-5,.,15,.,TRBJ2-6,CASSFKGKGANVLTF,TGTGCCAGCAGTTTTAAGGGGAAAGGGGCCAACGTCCTGACTTTC
TRBV19,TRBD2,15,once,TRBJ2-7,CATQGGPGRTLEQYF,TGTGCCACCCAGGGAGGGCCGGGACGGACACTCGAGCAGTACTTC
TRBV27,TRBD2,14,once,TRBJ2-7,CASSRLAGGYEQYF,TGTGCCAGCAGTCGACTAGCGGGGGGGTACGAGCAGTACTTC
TRBV2,TRBD2,15,.,TRBJ2-1,CASSDLAGGYNEQFF,TGTGCCAGCAGTGATCTAGCGGGGGGCTACAATGAGCAGTTCTTC
TRBV4-1,.,14,few,TRBJ2-1,CASSQDGSSNEQFF,TGCGCCAGCAGCCAAGATGGCTCCTCCAATGAGCAGTTCTTC
TRBV15,TRBD2,17,.,TRBJ2-3,CATSPSGGGLSTDTQYF,TGTGCCACCAGCCCCTCCGGGGGAGGGTTGTCTACCGATACGCAGTATTTT
TRBV28,TRBD2,15,.,TRBJ2-7,CASSLSGTSAYEQYF,TGTGCCAGCAGTTTATCGGGGACTAGCGCCTACGAGCAGTACTTC
TRBV6-6,.,13,once,TRBJ1-1,CASREDSQRGAFF,TGTGCCAGCAGGGAGGACAGCCAGCGGGGAGCTTTCTTT
TRBV6-1,TRBD2,14,.,TRBJ2-7,CASSEAMGGGEQYF,TGTGCCAGCAGTGAAGCCATGGGGGGGGGCGAGCAGTACTTC
TRBV18,.,16,.,TRBJ2-7,CASSPSRGSGTYEQYF,TGTGCCAGCTCACCCTCTCGCGGGTCTGGCACCTACGAGCAGTACTTC
TRBV5-1,TRBD2,15,.,TRBJ2-5,CASSSQAGGQETQYF,TGCGCCAGCAGCTCCCAAGCGGGAGGGCAAGAGACCCAGTACTTC
TRBV9,.,15,.,TRBJ1-1,CASSVDDRPHTEAFF,TGTGCCAGCAGCGTGGATGACAGGCCGCATACTGAAGCTTTCTTT
TRBV28,TRBD2,17,.,TRBJ2-7,CASSFGVAGTSGYEQYF,TGTGCCAGCAGTTTTGGGGTCGCCGGGACTAGCGGCTACGAGCAGTACTTC
TRBV30,TRBD2,16,.,TRBJ2-7,CAWSIRTSGGIYEQYF,TGTGCCTGGAGTATCCGGACTAGCGGGGGGATCTACGAGCAGTACTTC
TRBV10-1,TRBD1,14,few,TRBJ1-5,CASSVQGINQPQHF,TGCGCCAGCAGTGTACAGGGGATCAATCAGCCCCAGCATTTT
TRBV11-3,.,11,.,TRBJ1-1,CASSLNREAFF,TGTGCCAGCAGCTTGAACAGGGAAGCTTTCTTT
TRBV7-8,.,14,once,TRBJ2-7,CASSLVRVDYEQYF,TGTGCCAGCAGCTTAGTCAGGGTGGATTACGAGCAGTACTTC
TRBV19,TRBD2,17,.,TRBJ2-1,CASSPPGVSGDYNEQFF,TGTGCCAGTAGTCCACCGGGGGTTAGCGGGGATTACAATGAGCAGTTCTTC
TRBV2,.,12,.,TRBJ1-1,CASRGGGTEAFF,TGTGCCAGCAGGGGGGGTGGTACTGAAGCTTTCTTT
TRBV5-6,.,13,once,TRBJ2-5,CASSLEALGTQYF,TGTGCCAGCAGCTTGGAAGCCCTAGGCACCCAGTACTTC
TRBV7-2,TRBD1,15,.,TRBJ2-7,CASSPGQGRIYEQYF,TGTGCCAGCAGCCCAGGACAGGGCCGAATTTACGAGCAGTACTTC
TRBV19,.,15,.,TRBJ1-5,CASSILGGGAAAQHF,TGTGCCAGTAGTATTCTGGGGGGTGGGGCCGCGGCCCAGCATTTT
TRBV7-9,TRBD2,16,.,TRBJ2-7,CASSTLTGGSSYEQYF,TGTGCCAGCAGCACCCTTACGGGGGGGAGCTCCTACGAGCAGTACTTC
TRBV5-4,TRBD2,15,.,TRBJ2-7,CASSPPTSGSGEQYF,TGTGCCAGCAGCCCGCCGACTAGCGGGAGTGGGGAGCAGTACTTC
TRBV19,TRBD1,16,.,TRBJ2-7,CASSIGTGTGVYEQYF,TGTGCCAGTAGTATAGGTACCGGGACAGGAGTCTACGAGCAGTACTTC
TRBV6-1,.,14,few,TRBJ2-2,CASSGDQDTGELFF,TGTGCCAGCAGTGGCGACCAGGACACCGGGGAGCTGTTTTTT
TRBV18,.,16,.,TRBJ1-3,CASSSREADSGNTIYF,TGTGCCAGCTCATCCCGGGAGGCGGACTCTGGAAACACCATATATTTT
TRBV13,.,13,.,TRBJ1-2,CASSRTGFYGYTF,TGTGCCAGCAGTCGAACAGGGTTCTATGGCTACACCTTC
TRBV21-1,.,16,.,TRBJ2-2,CASSIMGQGCTGELFF,TGTGCCAGCAGCATAATGGGACAGGGTTGCACCGGGGAGCTGTTTTTT
TRBV5-6,TRBD2,15,.,TRBJ2-7,CASSLASGVRYEQYF,TGTGCCAGCAGCTTGGCTAGCGGGGTTAGGTACGAGCAGTACTTC